The 6 T cell receptor beta chains below come from one sample, sequenced in a study of cytomegalovirus exposure and HLA in healthy donors. The PCR made use of 60 Vbeta and 13 Jbeta primers. Clones were read by immunoSEQ multiplex PCR, and TCRdb kept only the in-frame ones, dropping some. The sample carries around 100,000 clones, approximately 79% recorded once. Sequenced: PBMCs. Every receptor here comes from a woman between 40 and 55 years old in good health and CMV-seronegative.

The chain couples TRBV5-1 to TRBJ2-3, with 7 bases fitting TRBD2. This CDR3 region has 15 residues. Germline trimming cut 1 base from V and 4 bases from J; bases unmatched to any gene: 6. Germline CDR1 and CDR2: SGHRS and YFSETQ. This CDR3 is CASSLMGEGPDTQYF. The CDR3 coding sequence is TGCGCCAGCAGCTTGATGGGGGAGGGGCCAGATACGCAGTATTTT. Variable domain in full (rest from reference TRBV5-1 and TRBJ2-3): KAGVTQTPRYLIKTRGQQVTLSCSPISGHRSVSWYQQTPGQGLQFLFEYFSETQRNKGNFPGRFSGRQFSNSRSEMNVSTLELGDSALYLCASSLMGEGPDTQYFGPGTRLTVL.

The genes are TRBV5-4 and TRBJ2-3; 12 nucleotides match TRBD2. Germline CDR1 and CDR2: SGHNT and YYREEE (reference sequence). The length of the CDR3 is 16 residues. The trim removed 3 bases at V and 4 bases at J, leaving 6 bases unmatched. The CDR3 nucleotides are TGTGCCAGCAGCTCTCGGACTAGCGGGGCGGCAGATACGCAGTATTTT. This sequence encodes CASSSRTSGAADTQYF.

The rearrangement uses TRBV2 and TRBJ2-1; 10 nucleotides agree with TRBD2. V lost 6 bases to trimming and J lost 5 bases; unmatched junction nucleotides: 10. This CDR3 region has 16 residues. Germline V CDR1 and CDR2: SNHLY, FYNNEI. The CDR3 region is CASSVASGRGDNEQFF. The DNA of the CDR3 is TGTGCCAGCAGCGTCGCTAGCGGGAGAGGTGACAATGAGCAGTTCTTC.

The chain uses TRBV19 and TRBJ2-1; 8 nucleotides align to TRBD2. The CDR3 contains 14 residues. The germline CDR1 and CDR2 sequences are LNHDA and SQIVND (reference sequence). The J segment lost 6 bases and the V segment lost 4 bases, leaving 5 bases of the junction unmatched. DNA of the CDR3: TGTGCCAGTAGTACTTCCCGGGGGGGCAATGAGCAGTTCTTC. It encodes CASSTSRGGNEQFF. The full variable domain, in which reference TRBV19 and TRBJ2-1 provide the parts outside the CDR3, is DGGITQSPKYLFRKEGQNVTLSCEQNLNHDAMYWYRQDPGQGLRLIYYSQIVNDFQKGDIAEGYSVSREKKESFPLTVTSAQKNPTAFYLCASSTSRGGNEQFFGPGTRLTVL.

The chain couples TRBV28 to TRBJ2-1; D not certain. Germline assignment: CDR1 MDHEN and CDR2 SYDVKM. V shed 3 bases and J shed 4 bases, with 10 bases lying between them. CDR3 length: 14 residues. The CDR3 sequence: CASSLENQYNEQFF. The CDR3 DNA follows: TGTGCCAGCAGTTTGGAGAATCAATACAATGAGCAGTTCTTC.

This clone was seen more than once but under ten times. The rearrangement uses TRBV11-2 and TRBJ1-3; TRBD1 is a possible D gene (5 bases). V was shortened by 4 bases and J by 3 bases, with 19 bases between the two germline ends. CDR1 is SGHAT, CDR2 FQNNGV, per germline. The CDR3 runs 17 residues. The CDR3 nucleotides read TGTGCCAGCAGCTCGCCAGGCAGGGATGTACGTGGAAACACCATATATTTT. Translated: CASSSPGRDVRGNTIYF. Full variable domain (rest looked up from reference TRBV11-2 and TRBJ1-3): EAGVAQSPRYKIIEKRQSVAFWCNPISGHATLYWYQQILGQGPKLLIQFQNNGVVDDSQLPKDRFSAERLKGVDSTLKIQPAKLEDSAVYLCASSSPGRDVRGNTIYFGEGSWLTVV.